Sequencing of this T cell receptor (beta chain) was carried out in a study (TCRdb year 2017). Looking at the study overall: The study used sequence and structural analyses to characterize human CD8+ TCR repertoires recognizing immunodominant viral antigens.

The CDR3, cysteine through phenylalanine, is 15 amino acids long. Here the CDR3 DNA is all that survives: 45 bases in frame from base 1. The germline V gene gives CDR1 as MGHRA and CDR2 as YSYEKL. V was cut back by 0 bases and J by 0 bases, leaving a gap of 9 bases between them. Broader findings and caveats from the paper: Reports indicated that CD8+ TCR repertoires specific to different immunodominant viral antigens were highly diverse and distinct from one another.

Sequencing was carried out with an Illumina HiSeq 2500. TCRdb reworked the public reads: Q25 trimming with fastp, MiXCR clone assembly, productive beta chains retained. Duplicate CDR3 protein sequences are folded into a single record with the most common DNA and genes. This sample lists about 900 distinct CDR3 sequences; more than 20% were detected once. The ten top clones hold 35% to 40% of the sample. By its share of the sample, this clonotype is medium-sized (0.01 to 0.1%). What antigen it recognizes has not been identified. Per-nucleotide qualities are absent, and no much larger clonotype sits a single base away.

The chain is assembled from TRBV4-1 and TRBJ2-7; the D call is tentative, TRBD1 or TRBD2, as each matches 5 bases. This receptor was taken from a male donor. The sequenced material came from CD8+ T cells (not recorded whether cultured). The CDR3 reads CASSQDWGSSYEQYF. DNA sequence: TGCGCCAGCAGCCAAGACTGGGGGAGCTCCTACGAGCAGTACTTC.